This TCR beta chain derives from a study of post-analysis software for immune sequencing data. On the study more broadly: Relapsing-remitting, secondary progressive and progressive-relapsing forms of multiple sclerosis all featured among disease courses.

TCR beta cDNA libraries included unique molecular identifiers. The authors obtained roughly 500,000 cDNA molecules from roughly 1.1 to 9.2 million T cells. TCRdb reprocessed the PCR reads with MiXCR, giving one entry per CDR3 protein. Found here are just over 250,000 distinct CDR3 sequences, roughly a third of them singletons; the top ten hold under 5.5%. General study findings and limits: TRBV segments more frequent in patients than in controls numbered about five and included TRBV5-6, TRBV5-1 and TRBV20-1. People with multiple sclerosis had a significantly lower normalized Chao1 diversity than controls did. Samples from one preparation batch, clustered by F measure, grouped strongly together.

This clonotype was observed a few times. Its antigen is still unknown. The trim removed 5 bases at V and 6 bases at J, leaving 4 bases unmatched. This CDR3 is 15 amino acids long. Per the germline V gene, CDR1 is WSHSY and CDR2 is SAAADI. V usage is TRBV10-2 and J usage is TRBJ2-1; 13 bases are a match to TRBD2. Sequencing input: blood. The TCR sequence derives from a girl aged 5-17 years with multiple sclerosis. The CDR3 region has the DNA TGCGCCAGCAGTAACGGACTAGCGGGAGTCAATGAGCAGTTCTTC. This gives the protein CASSNGLAGVNEQFF.